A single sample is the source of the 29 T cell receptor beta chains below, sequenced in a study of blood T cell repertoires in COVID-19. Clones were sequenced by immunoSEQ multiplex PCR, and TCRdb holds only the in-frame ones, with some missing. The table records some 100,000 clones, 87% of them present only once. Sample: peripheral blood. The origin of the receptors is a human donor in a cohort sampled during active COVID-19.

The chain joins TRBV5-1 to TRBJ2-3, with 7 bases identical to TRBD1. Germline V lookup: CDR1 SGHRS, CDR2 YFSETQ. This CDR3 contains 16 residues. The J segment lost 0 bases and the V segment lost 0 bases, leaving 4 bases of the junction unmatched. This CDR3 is CASSLVAGGSTDTQYF. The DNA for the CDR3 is TGCGCCAGCAGCTTGGTGGCAGGGGGAAGCACAGATACGCAGTATTTT.

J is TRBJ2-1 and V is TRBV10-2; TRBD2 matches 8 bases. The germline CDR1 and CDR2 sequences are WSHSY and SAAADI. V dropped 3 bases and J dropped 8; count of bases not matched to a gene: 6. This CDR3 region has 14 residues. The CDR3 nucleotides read TGCGCCAGCAGTGAATCGGGGGGGCGTTATGAGCAGTTCTTC. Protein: CASSESGGRYEQFF.

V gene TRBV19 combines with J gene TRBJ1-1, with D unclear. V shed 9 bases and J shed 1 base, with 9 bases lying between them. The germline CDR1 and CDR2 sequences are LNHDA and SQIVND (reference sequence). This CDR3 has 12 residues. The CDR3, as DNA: TGTGCCAGCCAGGCGCGGAACACTGAAGCTTTCTTT. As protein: CASQARNTEAFF.

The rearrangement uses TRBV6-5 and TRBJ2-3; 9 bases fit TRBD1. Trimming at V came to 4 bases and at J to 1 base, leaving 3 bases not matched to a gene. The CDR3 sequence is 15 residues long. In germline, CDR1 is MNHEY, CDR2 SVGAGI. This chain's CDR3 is CASSWTGERTDTQYF. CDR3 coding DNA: TGTGCCAGCAGTTGGACAGGGGAACGCACAGATACGCAGTATTTT.

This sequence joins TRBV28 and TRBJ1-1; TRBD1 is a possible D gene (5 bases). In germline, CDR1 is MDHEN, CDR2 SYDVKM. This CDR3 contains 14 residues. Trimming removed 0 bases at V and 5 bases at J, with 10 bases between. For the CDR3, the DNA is TGTGCCAGCAGTTTATGGGGAGGGGAGACTGAAGCTTTCTTT. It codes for CASSLWGGETEAFF. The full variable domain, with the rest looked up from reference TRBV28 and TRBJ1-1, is DVKVTQSSRYLVKRTGEKVFLECVQDMDHENMFWYRQDPGLGLRLIYFSYDVKMKEKGDIPEGYSVSREKKERFSLILESASTNQTSMYLCASSLWGGETEAFFGQGTRLTVV.

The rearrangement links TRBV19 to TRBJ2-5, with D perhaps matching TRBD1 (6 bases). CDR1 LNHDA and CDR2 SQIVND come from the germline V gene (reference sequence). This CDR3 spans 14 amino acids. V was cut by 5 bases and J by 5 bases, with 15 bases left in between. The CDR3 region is CASSSSGVGETQYF. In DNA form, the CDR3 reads TGTGCCAGTAGTTCATCAGGGGTCGGGGAGACCCAGTACTTC.

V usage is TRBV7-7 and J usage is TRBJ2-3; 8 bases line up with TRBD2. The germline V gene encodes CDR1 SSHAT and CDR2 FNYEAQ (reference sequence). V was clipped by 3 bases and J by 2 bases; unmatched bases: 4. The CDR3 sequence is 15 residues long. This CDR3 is CASSFGAGDTDTQYF. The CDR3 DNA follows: TGTGCCAGCAGCTTTGGAGCGGGAGACACAGATACGCAGTATTTT.

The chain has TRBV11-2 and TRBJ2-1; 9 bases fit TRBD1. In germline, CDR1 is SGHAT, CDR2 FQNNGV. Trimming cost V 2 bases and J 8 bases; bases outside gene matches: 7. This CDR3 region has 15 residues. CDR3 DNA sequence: TGTGCCAGCAGCTTATTTGGACAGGGGAGAGATGAGCAGTTCTTC. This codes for CASSLFGQGRDEQFF.

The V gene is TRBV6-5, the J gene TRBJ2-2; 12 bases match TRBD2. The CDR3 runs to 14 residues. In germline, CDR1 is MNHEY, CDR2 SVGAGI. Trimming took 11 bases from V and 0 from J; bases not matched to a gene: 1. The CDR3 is CALAGGTNTGELFF. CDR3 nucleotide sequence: TGTGCCCTAGCGGGGGGGACGAACACCGGGGAGCTGTTTTTT.

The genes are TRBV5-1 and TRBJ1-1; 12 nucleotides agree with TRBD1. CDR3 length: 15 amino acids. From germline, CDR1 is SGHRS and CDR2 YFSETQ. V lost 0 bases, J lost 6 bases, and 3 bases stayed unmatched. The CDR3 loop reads CASSLGDRGLAEAFF. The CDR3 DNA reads TGCGCCAGCAGCTTGGGGGACAGGGGGCTCGCTGAAGCTTTCTTT.

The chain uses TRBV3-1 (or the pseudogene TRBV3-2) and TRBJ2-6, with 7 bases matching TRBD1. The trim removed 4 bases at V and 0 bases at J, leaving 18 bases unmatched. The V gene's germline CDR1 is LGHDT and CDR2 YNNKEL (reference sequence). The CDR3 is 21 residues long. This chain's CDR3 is CASSRYDRVYYPNSGANVLTF. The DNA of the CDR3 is TGTGCCAGCAGCCGGTACGACAGGGTGTATTATCCCAACTCTGGGGCCAACGTCCTGACTTTC.

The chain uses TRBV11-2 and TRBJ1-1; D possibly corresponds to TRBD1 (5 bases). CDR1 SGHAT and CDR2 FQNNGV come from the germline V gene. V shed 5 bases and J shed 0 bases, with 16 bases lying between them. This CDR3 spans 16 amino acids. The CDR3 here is CASSLKGFPMNTEAFF. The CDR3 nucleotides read TGTGCCAGCAGCCTCAAGGGGTTCCCTATGAACACTGAAGCTTTCTTT.

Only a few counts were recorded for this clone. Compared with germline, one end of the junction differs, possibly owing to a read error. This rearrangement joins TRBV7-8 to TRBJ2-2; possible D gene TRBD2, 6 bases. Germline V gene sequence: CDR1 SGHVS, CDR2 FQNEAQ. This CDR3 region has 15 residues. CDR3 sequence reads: CASGRGRLPTRELFF. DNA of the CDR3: TGTGCCAGCGGACGAGGGAGGCTCCCCACCCGGGAGCTGTTTTTT.

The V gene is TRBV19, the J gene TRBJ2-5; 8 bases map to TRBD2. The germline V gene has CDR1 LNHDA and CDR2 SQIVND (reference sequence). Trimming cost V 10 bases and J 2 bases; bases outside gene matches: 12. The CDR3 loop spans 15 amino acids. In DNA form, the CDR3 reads TGTGCCATCATACCCCCCACTAGCGGTCAAGAGACCCAGTACTTC. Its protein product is CAIIPPTSGQETQYF.

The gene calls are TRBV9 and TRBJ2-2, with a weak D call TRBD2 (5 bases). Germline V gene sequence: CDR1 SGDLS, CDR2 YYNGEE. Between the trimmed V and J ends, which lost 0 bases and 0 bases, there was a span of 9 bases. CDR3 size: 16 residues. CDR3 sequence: CASSVAAGANTGELFF. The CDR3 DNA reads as TGTGCCAGCAGCGTAGCTGCGGGCGCGAACACCGGGGAGCTGTTTTTT.

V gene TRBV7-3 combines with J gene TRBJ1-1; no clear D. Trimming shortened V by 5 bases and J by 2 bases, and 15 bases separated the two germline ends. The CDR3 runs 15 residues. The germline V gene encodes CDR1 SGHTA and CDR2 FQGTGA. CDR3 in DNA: TGTGCCAGCAGCGCCCATCAAGGGAGTAACACTGAAGCTTTCTTT. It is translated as CASSAHQGSNTEAFF.

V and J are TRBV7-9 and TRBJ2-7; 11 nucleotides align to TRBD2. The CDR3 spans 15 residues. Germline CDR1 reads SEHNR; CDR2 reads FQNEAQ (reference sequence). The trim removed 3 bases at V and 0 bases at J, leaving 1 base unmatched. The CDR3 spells CASSFTSGSSYEQYF. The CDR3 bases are TGTGCCAGCAGCTTTACTAGCGGGAGCTCCTACGAGCAGTACTTC.

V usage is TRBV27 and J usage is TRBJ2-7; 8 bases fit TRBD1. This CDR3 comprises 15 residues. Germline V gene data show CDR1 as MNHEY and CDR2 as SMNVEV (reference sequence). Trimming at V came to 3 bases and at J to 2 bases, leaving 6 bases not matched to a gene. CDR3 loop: CASSFGTGDTYEQYF. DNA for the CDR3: TGTGCCAGCAGTTTCGGGACAGGAGATACCTACGAGCAGTACTTC.

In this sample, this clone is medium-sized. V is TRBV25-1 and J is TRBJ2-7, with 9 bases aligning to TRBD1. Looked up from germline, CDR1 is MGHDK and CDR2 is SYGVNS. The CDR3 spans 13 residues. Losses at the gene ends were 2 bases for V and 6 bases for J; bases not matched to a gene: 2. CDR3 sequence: CASSEGTGIEQYF. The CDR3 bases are TGTGCCAGCAGTGAAGGGACAGGGATCGAGCAGTACTTC.

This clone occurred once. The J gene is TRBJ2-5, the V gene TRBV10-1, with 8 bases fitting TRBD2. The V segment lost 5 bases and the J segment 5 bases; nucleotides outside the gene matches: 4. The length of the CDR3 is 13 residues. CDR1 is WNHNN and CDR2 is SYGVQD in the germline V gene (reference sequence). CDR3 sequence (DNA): TGCGCCAGCAGTTCGGGGGGGCCCGAGACCCAGTACTTC. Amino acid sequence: CASSSGGPETQYF.

The CDR3 loop reads CASSESVTVFEKLFF. In DNA, the CDR3 is TGCGCCAGCAGTGAGTCGGTTACAGTCTTTGAAAAACTGTTTTTT. The chain carries TRBV10-2 and TRBJ1-4; D remains ambiguous. CDR3 length equals 15 residues. Germline V gene data show CDR1 as WSHSY and CDR2 as SAAADI. Trimming stripped 0 bases from V and 7 bases from J, with 12 bases between.

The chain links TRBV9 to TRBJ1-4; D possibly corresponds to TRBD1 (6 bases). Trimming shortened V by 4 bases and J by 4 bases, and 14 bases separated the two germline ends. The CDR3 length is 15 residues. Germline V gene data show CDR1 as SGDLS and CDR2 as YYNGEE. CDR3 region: CASSPWDTYNEKLFF. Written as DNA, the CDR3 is TGTGCCAGCAGCCCCTGGGACACCTATAATGAAAAACTGTTTTTT.

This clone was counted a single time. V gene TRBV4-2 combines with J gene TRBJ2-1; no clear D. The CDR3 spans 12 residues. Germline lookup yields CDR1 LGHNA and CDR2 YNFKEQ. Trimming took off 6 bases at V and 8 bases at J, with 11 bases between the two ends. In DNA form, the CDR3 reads TGTGCCAGCAGTCAGACATCCGATGAGCAGTTCTTC. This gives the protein CASSQTSDEQFF.

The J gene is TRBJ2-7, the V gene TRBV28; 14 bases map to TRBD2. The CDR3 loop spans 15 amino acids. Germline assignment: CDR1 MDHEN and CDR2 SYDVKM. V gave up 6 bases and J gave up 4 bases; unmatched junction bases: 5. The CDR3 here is CASSGTSGSRYEQYF. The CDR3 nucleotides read TGTGCCAGCAGCGGGACTAGCGGGAGTAGGTACGAGCAGTACTTC.

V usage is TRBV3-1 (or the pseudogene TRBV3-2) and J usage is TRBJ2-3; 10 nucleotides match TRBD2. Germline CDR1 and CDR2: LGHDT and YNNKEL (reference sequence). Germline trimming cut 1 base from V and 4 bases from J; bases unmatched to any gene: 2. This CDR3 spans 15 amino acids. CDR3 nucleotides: TGTGCCAGCAGCCAAGGACTAGCGGGTCCAGATACGCAGTATTTT. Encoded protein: CASSQGLAGPDTQYF.

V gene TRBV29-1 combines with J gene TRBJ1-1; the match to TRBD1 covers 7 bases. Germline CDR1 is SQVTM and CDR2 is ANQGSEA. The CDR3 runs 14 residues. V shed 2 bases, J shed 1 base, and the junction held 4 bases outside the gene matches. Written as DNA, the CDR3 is TGCAGCGTTGAATCGGGACAGCAGAACACTGAAGCTTTCTTT. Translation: CSVESGQQNTEAFF.

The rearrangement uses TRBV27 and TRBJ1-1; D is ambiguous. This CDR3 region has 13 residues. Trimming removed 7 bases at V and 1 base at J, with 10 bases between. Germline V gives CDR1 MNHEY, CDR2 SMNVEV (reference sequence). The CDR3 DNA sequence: TGTGCCAGCACCCGAACACCGAACACTGAAGCTTTCTTT. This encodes CASTRTPNTEAFF.

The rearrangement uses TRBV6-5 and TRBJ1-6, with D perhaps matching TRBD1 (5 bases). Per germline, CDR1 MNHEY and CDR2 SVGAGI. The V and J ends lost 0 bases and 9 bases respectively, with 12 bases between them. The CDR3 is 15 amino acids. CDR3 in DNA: TGTGCCAGCAGTTACTCCGGACTGGGGGGTTCACCCCTCCACTTT. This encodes CASSYSGLGGSPLHF.

DNA of the CDR3: TGTGCCACAGGCCCCCGGCGGGGAACGGGCACTGAAGCTTTCTTT. Its protein is CATGPRRGTGTEAFF. The rearrangement uses TRBV28 and TRBJ1-1; no definite D call. V lost 10 bases to trimming and J lost 4 bases, with 22 bases between them. In germline, CDR1 is MDHEN, CDR2 SYDVKM. The CDR3 extends over 15 amino acids.